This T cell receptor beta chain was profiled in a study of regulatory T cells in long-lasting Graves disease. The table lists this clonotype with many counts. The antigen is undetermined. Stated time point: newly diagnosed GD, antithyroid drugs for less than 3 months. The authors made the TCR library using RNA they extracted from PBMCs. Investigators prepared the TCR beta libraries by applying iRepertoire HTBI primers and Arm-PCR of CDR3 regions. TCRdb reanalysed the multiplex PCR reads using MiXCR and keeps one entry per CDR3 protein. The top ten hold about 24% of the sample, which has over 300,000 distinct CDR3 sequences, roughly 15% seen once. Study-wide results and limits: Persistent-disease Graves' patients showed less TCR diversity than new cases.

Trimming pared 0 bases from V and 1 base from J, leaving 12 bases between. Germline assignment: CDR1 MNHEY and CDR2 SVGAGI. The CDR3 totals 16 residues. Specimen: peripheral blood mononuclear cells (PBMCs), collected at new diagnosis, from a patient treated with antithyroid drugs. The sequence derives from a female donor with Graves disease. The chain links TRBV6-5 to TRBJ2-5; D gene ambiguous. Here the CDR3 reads CASSYSSTGGQETQYF. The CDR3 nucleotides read TGTGCCAGCAGTTACTCCTCGACGGGCGGCCAAGAGACCCAGTACTTC.